Sequencing of this T cell receptor beta chain was carried out in a study of identifying expanded T cells in peripheral blood (dated by TCRdb to the late 2010s). About the study as a whole: Four technical replicates, made by sequencing separate aliquots from the same pool of genomic DNA, were compared pairwise. What the work shows at the level of the full study, not this receptor alone: For all healthy donors, the variance in clone template counts between roughly 2-week samples rose significantly as total template count increased. The authors expected biological variance in healthy repertoires might increase further over much longer intervals such as months to years. Across all healthy-donor time intervals, the beta-binomial model significantly cut both the number of clones called differentially abundant and the false-positive rate. About 1.3 differentially abundant clones were flagged by the binomial model between technical replicates, whereas about 16 and 20 were flagged over around two weeks and four weeks, respectively.

Deletion took 4 bases off V and 6 bases off J, with a span of 17 bases between the germline ends. In the germline V gene, CDR1 corresponds to SGHTA and CDR2 to FQGTGA. From its cysteine to its phenylalanine, the CDR3 spans 15 amino acids. Only the CDR3 region is kept as DNA, spanning 45 bases read in frame from base 1. The immunoSEQ Assay, which uses bias-controlled multiplex PCR amplification of genomic DNA, was used to profile TCRbeta CDR3 regions. Regarding the original processing steps: The absolute abundance of each unique TCRbeta CDR3 region was quantified after sequences were collapsed and filtered. Differential abundance was tested with two models: a binomial (Fisher-equivalent) model and a beta-binomial model that adds time-dependent variance fitted from healthy donors. Clones with fewer than 5 combined templates were removed, and a clone was called differentially abundant if the clone's Benjamini-Hochberg FDR was below 0.01. Beta-binomial variance was modeled as a function of total template count across the two samples using the form v = (b*log(k)+a)^2. TCRdb stores this immuneACCESS table with in-frame sequences only. Part of the clones is absent; in the studies checked, under half of the shortfall reflects unresolved V genes, and no reason is known for the rest. D and trimming come from the DNA, and the V and J calls and clone size come from that table. The sample yields 45,000 to 65,000 clones; less than 85% were counted once. The biggest ten clones account for 12% to 15% of the sample.

During the collection period, no immune events, such as infections, were documented for the healthy donors. To calibrate time-dependent variance in a beta-binomial model of T-cell clone differential abundance, blood repertoires from healthy donors were used as a training cohort. The training cohort included some ten healthy donors, of whom 3 were female and 7 were male. An age range of about 29 to 65 years, with an average of 43 years, was recorded for the donors. Whole blood was collected from each healthy donor at three time points spaced two weeks apart and obtained from a commercial supplier. Genomic DNA was extracted from unsorted whole blood for immunosequencing. In the case of this clone: No cognate antigen has been identified for it. No base-level quality is on record; no much larger clone is a single base apart.

Here the chain combines TRBV7-3 and TRBJ2-3; the D element might be TRBD1 or TRBD2, as each aligns at 5 bases. The TCR originated in a person aged 18 to 75 in good health. The specimen sequenced was blood. Read as DNA, the sequence is TGTGCCAGCAGCTCCGAGCCGGGACCCGGCGATACGCAGTATTTT. The encoded protein is CASSSEPGPGDTQYF.